The sequence of this TCR beta chain was determined in a study of blood T cell repertoires in COVID-19. Overall study: T cells, B-cell-depleted T cells, or PBMCs supplied cDNA or gDNA.

The CDR3 is 14 residues long. Germline trimming cut 8 bases from V and 2 bases from J; bases unmatched to any gene: 7. The V gene's germline CDR1 is MNHEY and CDR2 SVGAGI. As originally analysed: Nucleated cell counts were estimated from reference gene primer amplification. Repertoires were generated with immunoSEQ multiplex PCR, while TCRdb's copy carries only in-frame clones and drops some. The DNA was the basis for D and trimming; V, J and clone size are from that table. Of a few hundred thousand clones in the sample, about 86% were seen once. This chain connects TRBV6-5 to TRBJ2-7, with TRBD2 identical over 9 bases. The clonotype was recovered from a man in his fifties or sixties who had recovered from COVID-19. Sequenced input: peripheral blood. CDR3 region: CASREAGGPYEQYF. The DNA for the CDR3 is TGTGCCAGCCGGGAGGCGGGAGGGCCCTACGAGCAGTACTTC.